The T cell receptor (beta chain) described here comes from a study of Ad26.COV2.S vaccination and SARS-CoV-2 variants. Study details: Once, or twice with 56 days between doses, Ad26.COV2.S was given intramuscularly.

Treatment meaning: about 20 received Ad26.COV2.S at low or high dose, single or two shots; about 5 received placebo; per-sample allocation not given. Sampling happened 63 days after the first vaccine or placebo injection. The germline V gene has CDR1 ENHRY and CDR2 SYGVKD. The CDR3 is made up of 16 amino acids. The trim removed 5 bases at V and 6 bases at J, leaving 11 bases unmatched. Some clones are missing from TCRdb's copy, which holds only in-frame ones; the method was immunoSEQ multiplex PCR. The data hold 300,000 to 350,000 clones, with approximately 86% observed a single time. Concerning this clone itself: Its specificity is unknown.

Study-wide findings and caveats: Breadth, reportedly substantial, characterized the spike-specific CD8+ and CD4+ T cell responses after vaccination. From the TCR breadth and depth analyses, total T cell responses may have been underestimated.

The chain is built from TRBV10-3 and TRBJ2-1; 9 bases map to TRBD2. The sequence was obtained from a person between 18 and 59 years old who received the Ad26.COV2.S COVID-19 vaccine or a placebo. Sample: peripheral blood, taken in a trial of Ad26.COV2.S vaccine versus placebo. CDR3 loop: CAISPDGASGVNEQFF. The CDR3 coding sequence is TGTGCCATCAGTCCGGATGGCGCTAGCGGGGTCAATGAGCAGTTCTTC.